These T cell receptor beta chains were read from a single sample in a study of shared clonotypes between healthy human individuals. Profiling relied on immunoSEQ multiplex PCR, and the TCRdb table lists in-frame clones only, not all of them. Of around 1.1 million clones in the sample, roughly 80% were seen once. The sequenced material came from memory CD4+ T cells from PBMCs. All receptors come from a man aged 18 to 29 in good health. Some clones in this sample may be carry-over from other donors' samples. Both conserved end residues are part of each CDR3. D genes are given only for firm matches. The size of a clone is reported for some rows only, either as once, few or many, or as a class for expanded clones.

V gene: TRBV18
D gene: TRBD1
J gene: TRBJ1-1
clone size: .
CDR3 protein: CASSWDRATWNTEAFF
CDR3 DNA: TGTGCCAGCTCTTGGGACAGGGCGACATGGAACACTGAAGCTTTCTTT

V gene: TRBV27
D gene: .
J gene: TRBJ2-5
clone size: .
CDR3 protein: CASSLLGETQYF
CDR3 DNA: TGTGCCAGCAGTTTATTAGGGGAGACCCAGTACTTC

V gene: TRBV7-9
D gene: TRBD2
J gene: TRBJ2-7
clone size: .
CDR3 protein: CASSLSGGPYEQYF
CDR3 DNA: TGTGCCAGCAGCCTCAGCGGGGGGCCCTACGAGCAGTACTTC

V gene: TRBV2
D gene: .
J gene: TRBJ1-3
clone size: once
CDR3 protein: CASSVIGGTGNTIYF
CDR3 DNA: TGTGCCAGCAGTGTCATCGGGGGGACTGGAAACACCATATATTTT

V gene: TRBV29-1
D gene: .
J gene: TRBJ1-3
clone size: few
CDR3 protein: CSVGGDTIYF
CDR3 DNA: TGCAGCGTTGGGGGAGACACCATATATTTT

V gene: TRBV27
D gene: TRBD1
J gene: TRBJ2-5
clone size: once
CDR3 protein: CASMSTGQGYKTQYF
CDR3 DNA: TGTGCCAGCATGTCAACCGGACAGGGTTACAAGACCCAGTACTTC

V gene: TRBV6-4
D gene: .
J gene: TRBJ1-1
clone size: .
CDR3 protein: CASSSGVNTEAFF
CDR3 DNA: TGTGCCAGCAGTTCAGGAGTGAACACTGAAGCTTTCTTT

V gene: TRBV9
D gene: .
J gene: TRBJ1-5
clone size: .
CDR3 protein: CASSVDFKDQPQHF
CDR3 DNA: TGTGCCAGCAGCGTAGATTTCAAGGATCAGCCCCAGCATTTT

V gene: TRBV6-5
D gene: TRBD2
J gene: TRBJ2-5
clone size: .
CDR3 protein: CASSYSRGRAGETQYF
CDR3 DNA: TGTGCCAGCAGTTACTCTCGCGGGAGGGCCGGTGAGACCCAGTACTTC

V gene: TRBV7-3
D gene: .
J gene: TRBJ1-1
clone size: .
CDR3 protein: CASSSLGHTEAFF
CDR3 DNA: TGTGCCAGCAGCTCCCTGGGGCACACTGAAGCTTTCTTT

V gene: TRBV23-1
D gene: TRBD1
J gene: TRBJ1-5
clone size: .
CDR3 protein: CASSQSRQGNTYSNQPQHF
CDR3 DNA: TGCGCCAGCAGTCAAAGTAGACAGGGGAACACCTATAGCAATCAGCCCCAGCATTTT

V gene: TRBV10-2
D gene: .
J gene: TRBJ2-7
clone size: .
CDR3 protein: CASSRGLRRGDEQYF
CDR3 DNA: TGCGCCAGCAGCCGGGGACTCAGAAGAGGAGACGAGCAGTACTTC

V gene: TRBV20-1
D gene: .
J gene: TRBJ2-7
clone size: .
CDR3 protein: CSAPDRYEQYF
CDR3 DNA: TGCAGTGCTCCCGACAGGTACGAGCAGTACTTC

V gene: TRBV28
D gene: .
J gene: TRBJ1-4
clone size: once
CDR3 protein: CASSFRVRSEKLFF
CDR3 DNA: TGTGCCAGCAGTTTTCGGGTTAGGAGTGAAAAACTGTTTTTT

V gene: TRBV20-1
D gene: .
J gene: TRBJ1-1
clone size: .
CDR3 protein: CSARYTEAFF
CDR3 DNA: TGCAGTGCTAGGTACACTGAAGCTTTCTTT

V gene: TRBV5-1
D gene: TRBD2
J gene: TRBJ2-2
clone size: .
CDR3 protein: CASGEGRSNGELFF
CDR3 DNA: TGCGCCAGCGGGGAGGGAAGGAGCAACGGGGAGCTGTTTTTT

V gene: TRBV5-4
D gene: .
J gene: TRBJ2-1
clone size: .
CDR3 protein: CASSPQAHTYNEQFF
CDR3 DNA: TGTGCCAGCAGCCCTCAGGCGCACACCTACAATGAGCAGTTCTTC

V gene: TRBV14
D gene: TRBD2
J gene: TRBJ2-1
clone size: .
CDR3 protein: CASSQGSGVYNEQFF
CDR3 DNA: TGTGCCAGCAGCCAAGGCAGCGGGGTCTACAATGAGCAGTTCTTC

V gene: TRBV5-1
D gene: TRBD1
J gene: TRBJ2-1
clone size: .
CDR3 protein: CASSKNRGLSYNEQFF
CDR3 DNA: TGCGCCAGCAGCAAAAACAGGGGGCTCTCCTACAATGAGCAGTTCTTC

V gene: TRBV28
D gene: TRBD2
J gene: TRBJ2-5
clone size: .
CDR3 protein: CASSFNQGLAVETQYF
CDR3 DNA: TGTGCCAGCAGTTTTAACCAGGGACTAGCTGTAGAGACCCAGTACTTC

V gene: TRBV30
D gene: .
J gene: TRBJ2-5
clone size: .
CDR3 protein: CASTRTATQYF
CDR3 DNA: TGTGCCTCCACTAGGACGGCGACCCAGTACTTC

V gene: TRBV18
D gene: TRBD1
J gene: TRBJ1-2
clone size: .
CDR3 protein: CASSPTTGDYGYTF
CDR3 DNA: TGTGCCAGCTCACCAACGACAGGGGACTATGGCTACACCTTC

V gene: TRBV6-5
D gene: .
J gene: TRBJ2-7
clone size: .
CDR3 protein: CASKLRGDSSYEQYF
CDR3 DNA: TGTGCCAGCAAGTTAAGGGGGGACAGCTCCTACGAGCAGTACTTC

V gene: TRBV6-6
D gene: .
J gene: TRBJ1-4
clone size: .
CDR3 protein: CASTPGREKLFF
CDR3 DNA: TGTGCCAGCACCCCGGGTAGGGAAAAACTGTTTTTT

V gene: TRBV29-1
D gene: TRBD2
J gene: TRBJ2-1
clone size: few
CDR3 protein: CSVLGGRARGNEQFF
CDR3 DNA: TGCAGCGTCTTGGGAGGGAGGGCCCGGGGCAATGAGCAGTTCTTC

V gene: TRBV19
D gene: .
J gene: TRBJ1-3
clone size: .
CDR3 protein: CASSFATGFSGNTIYF
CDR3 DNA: TGTGCCAGTAGTTTTGCGACAGGATTCTCTGGAAACACCATATATTTT

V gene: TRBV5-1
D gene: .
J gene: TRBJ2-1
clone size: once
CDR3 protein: CASSQSREQFF
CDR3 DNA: TGCGCCAGCAGCCAATCTAGGGAGCAGTTCTTC

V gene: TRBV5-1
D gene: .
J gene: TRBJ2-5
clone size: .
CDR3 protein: CASSWAGETQYF
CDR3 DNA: TGCGCCAGCAGCTGGGCCGGAGAGACCCAGTACTTC

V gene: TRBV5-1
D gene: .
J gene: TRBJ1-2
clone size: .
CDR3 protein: CASSLGQGHGYTF
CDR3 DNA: TGCGCCAGCAGCTTGGGGCAGGGGCACGGCTACACCTTC

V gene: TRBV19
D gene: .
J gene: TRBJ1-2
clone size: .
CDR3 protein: CASSIGGPYGYTF
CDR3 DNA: TGTGCCAGTAGTATCGGGGGCCCCTATGGCTACACCTTC

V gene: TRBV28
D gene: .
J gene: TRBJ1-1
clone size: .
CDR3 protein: CASSSTTDMNTEAFF
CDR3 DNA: TGTGCCAGCAGTTCTACGACAGACATGAACACTGAAGCTTTCTTT